The 21 T cell receptor beta chains in this list originate from one sample, sequenced in a study of cytomegalovirus exposure and HLA in healthy donors. The PCR used 60 Vbeta and 13 Jbeta primers. Profiling relied on immunoSEQ multiplex PCR, and the TCRdb table lists in-frame clones only, not all of them. The sample consists of tens of thousands of clones, 80% of them appearing once. The sample taken for sequencing was PBMCs. These receptors all stem from a male donor in good health and CMV-seronegative.

This chain joins TRBV7-2 and TRBJ2-3, with a possible D match to TRBD2 (5 bases). Trimming removed 1 base at V and 5 bases at J, with 13 bases between. Germline V gene lookup returns CDR1 SGHTA and CDR2 FQGNSA. There are 15 residues in the CDR3. CDR3 bases: TGTGCCAGCAGCTTAGGACTGGGGAGAGTAGATACGCAGTATTTT. This gives the protein CASSLGLGRVDTQYF.

The rearrangement links TRBV5-6 to TRBJ2-7; 7 bases match TRBD1. Germline V CDR1 and CDR2: SGHDT, YYEEEE. The junction had 4 bases not matched to a gene; V was cut back by 4 bases and J by 0 bases. This CDR3 is built from 14 residues. The CDR3 region is CASSTGASSYEQYF. CDR3 nucleotide sequence: TGTGCCAGCAGCACAGGGGCCAGCTCCTACGAGCAGTACTTC.

The chain couples TRBV4-1 to TRBJ1-4; 10 bases match TRBD1. CDR3 size: 15 residues. Germline-derived CDR1 and CDR2 are MGHRA and YSYEKL. Trimming took 1 base from V and 6 from J; bases not matched to a gene: 2. The CDR3 DNA is TGCGCCAGCAGCCAAGGAGACAGGGGGCATGAAAAACTGTTTTTT. Translation gives CASSQGDRGHEKLFF.

The chain uses TRBV6-5 and TRBJ2-5; the match to TRBD2 covers 7 bases. V was pared by 4 bases and J by 6 bases, with 14 bases of the junction left unmatched. Germline V gives CDR1 MNHEY, CDR2 SVGAGI. The CDR3 extends over 16 amino acids. The CDR3 nucleotides read TGTGCCAGCAGTTTCTATGGAGCTGGGGGGGGGAAGACCCAGTACTTC. Protein product: CASSFYGAGGGKTQYF.

The chain couples TRBV28 to TRBJ1-5; TRBD1 matches 10 bases. There are 14 residues in the CDR3. V was pared by 3 bases and J by 6 bases, with 2 bases of the junction left unmatched. From germline, CDR1 is MDHEN and CDR2 SYDVKM. The CDR3 protein is CASSLTGGGQPQHF. CDR3 nucleotides: TGTGCCAGCAGTTTGACAGGGGGCGGTCAGCCCCAGCATTTT. The entire variable domain, with the rest obtained from reference TRBV28 and TRBJ1-5, is as follows: DVKVTQSSRYLVKRTGEKVFLECVQDMDHENMFWYRQDPGLGLRLIYFSYDVKMKEKGDIPEGYSVSREKKERFSLILESASTNQTSMYLCASSLTGGGQPQHFGDGTRLSIL.

The J gene is TRBJ2-6, the V gene TRBV7-2, with 9 bases that match TRBD2. Germline trimming cut 5 bases from V and 0 bases from J; bases unmatched to any gene: 8. Germline CDR1 SGHTA, CDR2 FQGNSA. The CDR3 contains 18 residues. The CDR3 DNA sequence: TGTGCCAGCAGCATATTAGCGGGAGCTGGCTCTGGGGCCAACGTCCTGACTTTC. This translates into CASSILAGAGSGANVLTF.

V is TRBV21-1 and J is TRBJ1-1; the DNA was not used to check the table's D call, TRBD1. TRBV21-1 is a pseudogene. This CDR3 spans 22 amino acids. CDR3 region: CASSNMDLWSAIRDRGNTEAFF. Here the CDR3 DNA reads TGTGCCAGCAGCAATATGGATCTTTGGTCGGCGATCCGGGACAGGGGGAACACTGAAGCTTTCTTT.

The count of this clone is one. CDR3 residues: CAIRPPFDTNYGYTF. The CDR3, as DNA: TGTGCCATCAGGCCACCCTTCGACACCAACTATGGCTACACCTTC. The genes are TRBV10-3 and TRBJ1-2; D unresolved. The V end was cut by 6 bases, the J end by 2 bases, with 16 bases between. Germline CDR1 is ENHRY and CDR2 is SYGVKD. The CDR3 has 15 amino acids.

This clone was counted a few times. The V and J genes are TRBV19 and TRBJ2-1; 8 nucleotides agree with TRBD2. Germline CDR1 LNHDA, CDR2 SQIVND (reference sequence). The CDR3 runs to 16 residues. The V segment lost 10 bases and the J segment 6 bases; nucleotides outside the gene matches: 17. The CDR3 protein is CATTRVERENSNEQFF. DNA of the CDR3: TGTGCCACCACCCGGGTCGAGCGGGAGAATTCCAATGAGCAGTTCTTC.

The chain recombines TRBV11-2 with TRBJ2-2; D gene ambiguous. Germline CDR1 reads SGHAT; CDR2 reads FQNNGV. The CDR3 extends over 13 amino acids. V was shortened by 0 bases and J by 6 bases, with 5 bases between the two germline ends. CDR3 in DNA: TGTGCCAGCAGCTTAGACTCCCCCGGGGAGCTGTTTTTT. Translation gives CASSLDSPGELFF.

This clone was seen once. This chain connects TRBV7-3 to TRBJ1-1; 8 positions match TRBD1. Germline loops: CDR1 SGHTA, CDR2 FQGTGA. Unmatched junction bases numbered 9, after V lost 5 bases and J lost 1 base. This CDR3 is built from 16 residues. The CDR3 nucleotides read TGTGCCAGCAGCCTTTCACGGACAGGGCCGAACACTGAAGCTTTCTTT. Translating gives CASSLSRTGPNTEAFF. Complete variable domain (other parts from reference TRBV7-3 and TRBJ1-1): GAGVSQTPSNKVTEKGKYVELRCDPISGHTALYWYRQSLGQGPEFLIYFQGTGAADDSGLPNDRFFAVRPEGSVSTLKIQRTERGDSAVYLCASSLSRTGPNTEAFFGQGTRLTVV.

This chain joins TRBV7-9 and TRBJ2-1, with D perhaps TRBD2 (6 bases). CDR1 and CDR2 from the germline V gene are SEHNR and FQNEAQ (reference sequence). Between the trimmed V and J ends, which lost 5 bases and 8 bases, there was a span of 19 bases. The CDR3 extends over 15 amino acids. CDR3 region: CASSRGGRRMDEQFF. Here the CDR3 DNA reads TGTGCCAGCAGCCGGGGTGGGAGGAGAATGGATGAGCAGTTCTTC.

This chain uses TRBV25-1 with TRBJ2-2; 8 nucleotides match TRBD2. CDR3 length: 15 amino acids. After removal of 5 bases from V and 3 bases from J, the junction contained 5 bases not matched to a gene. CDR1 is MGHDK and CDR2 is SYGVNS in the germline V gene. As DNA, the CDR3 is TGTGCCAGCAGTCCAGCGGGGGCCTACACCGGGGAGCTGTTTTTT. It translates to CASSPAGAYTGELFF.

This clone appeared once. The chain combines TRBV18 with TRBJ2-7; the match to TRBD1 covers 9 bases. CDR3 size: 15 residues. CDR1 KGHSH and CDR2 LQKENI come from the germline V gene. The ends lost 1 base at V and 3 bases at J; junction bases unmatched: 4. The CDR3 nucleotides read TGTGCCAGCTCACCACAAGGACAGGGGAACTACGAGCAGTACTTC. This codes for CASSPQGQGNYEQYF.

This sequence joins TRBV15 and TRBJ1-4; D not certain. V lost 4 bases, J lost 0 bases, and 12 bases lay in between. The length of the CDR3 is 16 residues. Germline V gene data show CDR1 as LNHNV and CDR2 as YYDKDF (reference sequence). CDR3 sequence reads: CATSISRYPTNEKLFF. In nucleotides, the CDR3 is TGTGCCACCAGCATCAGCAGGTATCCAACTAATGAAAAACTGTTTTTT.

The rearrangement uses TRBV7-3 and TRBJ2-7; 13 bases agree with TRBD2. The CDR3 covers 16 residues. The J segment lost 1 base and the V segment lost 5 bases, leaving 5 bases of the junction unmatched. Germline lookup yields CDR1 SGHTA and CDR2 FQGTGA. CDR3 sequence reads: CASSPGLAGTSYEQYF. The DNA of the CDR3 is TGTGCCAGCAGCCCGGGACTAGCGGGGACTTCCTACGAGCAGTACTTC.

V gene TRBV7-8 combines with J gene TRBJ1-5; D is uncertain. Germline lookup yields CDR1 SGHVS and CDR2 FQNEAQ. The CDR3 contains 13 residues. The V gene lost 5 bases and the J gene lost 0 bases, with 5 bases spanning the gap. For the CDR3, the DNA is TGTGCCAGCAGCGGAGGTAGCAATCAGCCCCAGCATTTT. Translated: CASSGGSNQPQHF. The whole variable domain, remainder taken from reference TRBV7-8 and TRBJ1-5, is GAGVSQSPRYKVAKRGQDVALRCDPISGHVSLFWYQQALGQGPEFLTYFQNEAQLDKSGLPSDRFFAERPEGSVSTLKIQRTQQEDSAVYLCASSGGSNQPQHFGDGTRLSIL.

This clone was seen only a few times. The chain is built from TRBV6-6 and TRBJ1-5; D possibly corresponds to TRBD1 (6 bases). Germline V lookup: CDR1 MNHNY, CDR2 SVGAGI (reference sequence). The germline V and J ends were trimmed by 6 bases and 2 bases, with 14 bases remaining between them. The CDR3 spans 15 residues. In nucleotides, the CDR3 is TGTGCCAGCAGCATCGACAGGAGTGGCAATCAGCCCCAGCATTTT. This codes for CASSIDRSGNQPQHF.

The chain has TRBV30 and TRBJ2-3; perhaps TRBD1 as D (5 bases). The CDR3 contains 13 residues. V gave up 2 bases and J gave up 2 bases, with 8 bases separating them. CDR1 and CDR2 (germline): GTSNPN, SVGIG (reference sequence). This chain's CDR3 is CAWSNRHTDTQYF. CDR3 bases: TGTGCCTGGAGTAACAGGCACACAGATACGCAGTATTTT.

This chain connects TRBV13 to TRBJ2-1, with 8 nucleotides matching TRBD1. V was pared by 5 bases and J by 6 bases, with 6 bases of the junction left unmatched. This CDR3 has 14 amino acids. Germline-derived CDR1 and CDR2 are PRHDT and FYEKMQ (reference sequence). The CDR3 sequence: CASSPGDRPNEQFF. CDR3 in DNA: TGTGCCAGCAGCCCCGGGGACAGGCCCAATGAGCAGTTCTTC.

J is TRBJ2-7 and V is TRBV7-2, with D possibly matching TRBD2 (5 bases). The CDR3 is 14 residues long. V was cut by 0 bases and J by 2 bases, with 8 bases left in between. Germline loops: CDR1 SGHTA, CDR2 FQGNSA. CDR3 sequence (DNA): TGTGCCAGCAGCTTAGCGCTAGCTACCTACGAGCAGTACTTC. It codes for CASSLALATYEQYF.